This TCR beta chain was obtained from a study of CD8 T cells in ankylosing spondylitis. Study findings and constraints: Ankylosing spondylitis blood appeared to carry a characteristic TCR beta motif of several highly homologous variants.

This clonotype was detected ten times or more. As yet, its antigen is unknown. TCRdb reprocessed the 5' RACE reads with MiXCR, giving one entry per CDR3 protein. Among about 240,000 distinct CDR3 sequences listed, around 9.2% were seen once. The sequencing sample was made of blood, either unsorted or a sorted T cell fraction (not recorded which). The receptor was isolated from a male donor with ankylosing spondylitis or in good health (not recorded which).

This CDR3 is CAISPTSTNTGELFF. Here the CDR3 DNA reads TGTGCCATCAGCCCCACCTCTACGAACACCGGGGAGCTGTTTTTT. V gene TRBV10-3 combines with J gene TRBJ2-2; D gene unclear. The CDR3 totals 15 residues. Germline V gene sequence: CDR1 ENHRY, CDR2 SYGVKD. The V gene lost 6 bases and the J gene lost 0 bases, with 11 bases spanning the gap.